This T cell receptor beta chain was captured in a study of blood T cell repertoires in COVID-19. The overall study: Sites across the United States, Italy and Spain contributed samples from acute and convalescent COVID-19. Sample material is recorded as cDNA or gDNA derived from T cells, B-cell-depleted T cells, or PBMCs.

Profiling relied on immunoSEQ multiplex PCR, and the TCRdb table lists in-frame clones only, not all of them. The table shows about 130,000 clones, with about 80% occurring only once. This clone has just a few counts. V lost 7 bases to trimming and J lost 4 bases, with 7 bases between them. From germline, CDR1 is MNHEY and CDR2 SVGAGI. The CDR3 length is 11 residues. The rearrangement joins TRBV6-5 to TRBJ1-2, with D unresolved. Sequencing was carried out using peripheral blood. This clonotype was sampled from a woman aged 45-65 years with acute or convalescent COVID-19. DNA of the CDR3: TGTGCCAGCAAAGACACCTATGGCTACACCTTC. This sequence encodes CASKDTYGYTF.